The 27 T cell receptor beta chains given below trace back to one sample, sequenced in a study of T-cell reconstitution after alpha-beta-depleted transplantation in children. A library of TCRbeta sequences, prepared with unique molecular identifiers, was generated. TCRdb ran MiXCR on the PCR reads and lists one entry per CDR3 protein. The table has almost 400,000 distinct CDR3 sequences, roughly 20% seen once. The sample here was PBMCs from the stem cell graft donor, taken from the stem cell graft. The receptors originated from a human donor who donated a stem cell graft to a child with acute myeloid leukemia.

Many counts were recorded for this clonotype. The chain couples TRBV6-2 or TRBV6-3 to TRBJ2-5, with D unclear. The V gene lost 2 bases and the J gene lost 0 bases, with 10 bases spanning the gap. CDR3 length: 15 residues. In germline, CDR1 is MNHEY, CDR2 SVGEGT. The CDR3 DNA reads as TGTGCCAGCAGTTACGGGTCCTTGTACCAAGAGACCCAGTACTTC. Its translation is CASSYGSLYQETQYF.

This clonotype has ten or more counts. The J gene is TRBJ1-4, the V gene TRBV4-2; TRBD1 aligns across 11 bases. CDR1 is LGHNA and CDR2 is YNFKEQ in the germline V gene. Trimming at V came to 3 bases and at J to 7 bases, leaving 4 bases not matched to a gene. The CDR3 spans 15 residues. Here the CDR3 DNA reads TGTGCCAGCAGCCACGGACAGGGGGCTCGTGAAAAACTGTTTTTT. It translates to CASSHGQGAREKLFF.

This clonotype was observed many times. The rearrangement joins TRBV5-8 to TRBJ2-2; 11 positions agree with TRBD2. Germline V CDR1 and CDR2: SGHTS, YDEGEE. V gave up 3 bases and J gave up 3 bases; unmatched junction bases: 1. The CDR3 has 15 residues. CDR3 loop: CASSSLAGDTGELFF. As DNA, the CDR3 is TGTGCCAGCAGCTCACTAGCGGGGGACACCGGGGAGCTGTTTTTT.

Only a few counts were recorded for this clonotype. V and J are TRBV5-1 and TRBJ2-1, with D maybe TRBD2 (6 bases). The V and J ends lost 4 bases and 0 bases respectively, with 14 bases between them. Germline V gene sequence: CDR1 SGHRS, CDR2 YFSETQ. The CDR3 has 16 amino acids. This CDR3 reads CASSPLAGNSYNEQFF. CDR3 nucleotide sequence: TGCGCCAGCAGCCCCTTGGCGGGAAACTCCTACAATGAGCAGTTCTTC.

The rearrangement joins TRBV7-9 to TRBJ1-1; possibly TRBD1 for D (5 bases). Trimming removed 6 bases from V and 7 bases from J, with 18 bases in between. Germline V CDR1 and CDR2: SEHNR, FQNEAQ (reference sequence). The CDR3 length is 14 residues. The CDR3 nucleotides are TGTGCCAGCAGTTTCTACGGGGGTGTACTTGAAGCTTTCTTT. Encoded protein: CASSFYGGVLEAFF.

This clonotype was counted at least ten times. The chain carries TRBV4-3 and TRBJ2-2; 13 bases agree with TRBD2. Germline V CDR1 and CDR2: LGHNA, YSLEER. This CDR3 comprises 17 residues. The ends lost 0 bases at V and 6 bases at J; junction bases unmatched: 4. CDR3 residues: CASSQDLGLAGAGELFF. Here the CDR3 DNA reads TGCGCCAGCAGCCAAGACCTCGGACTAGCGGGAGCCGGGGAGCTGTTTTTT.

This clonotype was recorded at least ten times. The rearrangement links TRBV18 to TRBJ2-2; possible D gene TRBD1, 6 bases. CDR3 length: 13 amino acids. Germline CDR1 and CDR2: KGHSH and LQKENI. Trimming pared 8 bases from V and 5 bases from J, leaving 12 bases between. Here the CDR3 DNA reads TGTGCCAGCAGCCCTACAGGGACCGGGGAGCTGTTTTTT. Its protein product is CASSPTGTGELFF.

V gene TRBV7-9 combines with J gene TRBJ2-7; D remains ambiguous. Looked up from germline, CDR1 is SEHNR and CDR2 is FQNEAQ (reference sequence). Trimming cost V 6 bases and J 3 bases, with 12 bases left between them. CDR3 length: 13 residues. The DNA of the CDR3 is TGTGCCAGCAGTTCCACTGAAGACTACGAGCAGTACTTC. Translated, it gives CASSSTEDYEQYF.

The chain uses TRBV29-1 and TRBJ1-1; 8 bases map to TRBD1. Germline V gives CDR1 SQVTM, CDR2 ANQGSEA. This CDR3 region has 16 residues. The ends lost 4 bases at V and 0 bases at J; junction bases unmatched: 10. The CDR3 spells CSVAGRQGAVNTEAFF. CDR3 nucleotide sequence: TGCAGCGTTGCGGGCCGGCAGGGGGCCGTGAACACTGAAGCTTTCTTT.

This clonotype occurred many times. The J gene is TRBJ2-1, the V gene TRBV29-1; D not certain. V was trimmed by 4 bases and J by 8 bases, leaving 9 bases between them. Germline V gene data show CDR1 as SQVTM and CDR2 as ANQGSEA. The CDR3 consists of 11 residues. The CDR3 DNA reads as TGCAGCGTTGTGTTGTTTCATGAGCAGTTCTTC. This encodes CSVVLFHEQFF.

This clonotype was counted many times. The chain uses TRBV20-1 and TRBJ2-1; 9 bases map to TRBD2. The CDR3 extends over 13 amino acids. The V gene end was trimmed by 5 bases and the J gene end by 6 bases; junction bases not matched to a gene: 5. The germline gives CDR1 DFQATT, CDR2 SNEGSKA (reference sequence). The CDR3 is CSAPGLASNEQFF. CDR3 sequence (DNA): TGCAGTGCTCCGGGACTAGCCTCCAATGAGCAGTTCTTC.

This chain uses TRBV4-3 with TRBJ2-4; 12 bases fit TRBD2. The V gene's germline CDR1 is LGHNA and CDR2 YSLEER. The J segment lost 6 bases and the V segment lost 4 bases, leaving 7 bases of the junction unmatched. The CDR3 extends over 16 amino acids. CDR3 residues: CASSLRLAGVGNIQYF. The CDR3 coding sequence is TGCGCCAGCAGCCTCCGACTAGCGGGAGTGGGAAACATTCAGTACTTC.

V gene TRBV5-1 combines with J gene TRBJ2-7; the D gene could be TRBD1 or TRBD2 (6 bases each). CDR3 length: 14 amino acids. Between the trimmed V and J ends, which lost 4 bases and 3 bases, there was a span of 14 bases. CDR1 and CDR2 from the germline V gene are SGHRS and YFSETQ. The DNA of the CDR3 is TGCGCCAGCAGCCCCGGCGGGGACAACTACGAGCAGTACTTC. Translated, it gives CASSPGGDNYEQYF.

This chain connects TRBV3-1 to TRBJ2-2; D tentatively fits TRBD1 or TRBD2 (6 bases each). V gave up 1 base and J gave up 7 bases, with 13 bases separating them. Germline CDR1 is LGHDT and CDR2 is YNNKEL (reference sequence). This CDR3 spans 15 amino acids. CDR3 region: CASSQGTGAGGELFF. In nucleotides, the CDR3 is TGTGCCAGCAGCCAAGGAACGGGGGCCGGCGGGGAGCTGTTTTTT.

The CDR3 spells CATSRDRGTAGTEAFF. CDR3 bases: TGTGCCACCAGCAGAGATCGAGGGACAGCGGGCACTGAAGCTTTCTTT. This sequence joins TRBV15 and TRBJ1-1; TRBD1 aligns across 7 bases. Germline V CDR1 and CDR2: LNHNV, YYDKDF (reference sequence). CDR3 length equals 16 residues. Trimming took 0 bases from V and 4 from J; bases not matched to a gene: 8.

This clonotype was counted a few times. The chain links TRBV12-3 or TRBV12-4 to TRBJ2-1; 8 bases map to TRBD2. This CDR3 is 15 amino acids long. Trimming cost V 7 bases and J 4 bases; bases outside gene matches: 9. For the CDR3, the DNA is TGTGCCAGCAATGGACCGGGACTAGGGTACAATGAGCAGTTCTTC. Protein sequence: CASNGPGLGYNEQFF.

This clonotype was detected only a few times. This chain joins TRBV20-1 and TRBJ1-5, with D unclear. From germline, CDR1 is DFQATT and CDR2 SNEGSKA (reference sequence). This CDR3 has 15 residues. The V end lost 3 bases, the J end lost 2 bases, and 14 bases lay between the germline ends. The CDR3 region has the DNA TGCAGTGCTAGGAAACGGGGAAAGGGCAATCAGCCCCAGCATTTT. This codes for CSARKRGKGNQPQHF.

The rearrangement links TRBV5-1 to TRBJ2-3; perhaps TRBD1 as D (6 bases). Per the germline V gene, CDR1 is SGHRS and CDR2 is YFSETQ. The CDR3 contains 16 residues. V shed 4 bases and J shed 4 bases, with 19 bases lying between them. For the CDR3, the DNA is TGCGCCAGCAGCGCAAAAACAGGGTCCGCCCCAGATACGCAGTATTTT. This encodes CASSAKTGSAPDTQYF.

This clonotype has just a few counts. This chain joins TRBV12-3 or TRBV12-4 and TRBJ2-3; TRBD1 agrees at 11 bases. V trimming: 7 bases; J trimming: 4 bases; junction bases outside the gene matches: 7. This CDR3 is 15 amino acids long. CDR3 nucleotide sequence: TGTGCCAGCAACAGGACAGGGGGCTGCGCAGATACGCAGTATTTT. This codes for CASNRTGGCADTQYF.

This clonotype came up once. The rearrangement joins TRBV28 to TRBJ2-2; D is possibly TRBD2 (6 bases). Germline V gene lookup returns CDR1 MDHEN and CDR2 SYDVKM. The CDR3 is 15 residues long. Trimming shortened V by 3 bases and J by 6 bases, and 14 bases separated the two germline ends. The CDR3 reads CASSFSGTSPGELFF. Here the CDR3 DNA reads TGTGCCAGCAGTTTTAGCGGAACAAGTCCCGGGGAGCTGTTTTTT.

The V gene is TRBV7-9, the J gene TRBJ2-7; the match to TRBD2 covers 16 bases. This CDR3 is built from 16 residues. Germline-derived CDR1 and CDR2 are SEHNR and FQNEAQ (reference sequence). V lost 5 bases, J lost 4 bases, and 5 bases stayed unmatched. The CDR3 sequence: CASSLGLAGGHYEQYF. The CDR3 DNA is TGTGCCAGCAGCCTGGGACTAGCGGGAGGGCATTACGAGCAGTACTTC.

This clonotype showed up just a few times. V is TRBV5-1 and J is TRBJ2-1; no firm D call. CDR1 is SGHRS and CDR2 is YFSETQ in the germline V gene. The CDR3 runs to 16 residues. The V and J ends lost 1 base and 4 bases respectively, with 15 bases between them. CDR3 nucleotide sequence: TGCGCCAGCAGCTTGTGGCCCACACGGCCTTACAATGAGCAGTTCTTC. It translates to CASSLWPTRPYNEQFF.

By share, this clonotype ranks as medium-sized (0.01 to 0.1%). The chain joins TRBV20-1 to TRBJ2-7, with D perhaps matching TRBD1 (5 bases). The germline gives CDR1 DFQATT, CDR2 SNEGSKA (reference sequence). V lost 6 bases to trimming and J lost 4 bases, with 16 bases between them. The CDR3 covers 13 residues. The CDR3 spells CSATDGPTYEQYF. The CDR3 DNA is TGCAGTGCGACAGACGGGCCTACTTACGAGCAGTACTTC.

This clonotype appeared many times. The V and J genes are TRBV29-1 and TRBJ2-7; the match to TRBD1 covers 10 bases. This CDR3 spans 13 amino acids. CDR1 and CDR2 from the germline V gene are SQVTM and ANQGSEA. With 8 bases clipped from V and 3 bases from J, the junction kept 7 bases outside the gene matches. Written as DNA, the CDR3 is TGCAGCACTCGGACAGGGGGGGGCTACGAGCAGTACTTC. This encodes CSTRTGGGYEQYF.

The J gene is TRBJ2-7, the V gene TRBV12-3 or TRBV12-4, with D unclear. The CDR3 runs to 14 residues. Trimming left V 3 bases short and J 5 bases short, with 14 bases between. This CDR3 is CASSFTVVRHEQYF. CDR3 sequence (DNA): TGTGCCAGCAGTTTCACGGTCGTTAGGCACGAGCAGTACTTC.

This chain uses TRBV12-3 or TRBV12-4 with TRBJ1-1, with D maybe TRBD1 (5 bases). CDR3 length: 14 amino acids. V lost 5 bases and J lost 10, with 20 bases in between. The CDR3 sequence: CASSPTETPGGAFF. The CDR3 coding sequence is TGTGCCAGCAGTCCGACAGAGACCCCCGGCGGAGCTTTCTTT.

The rearrangement joins TRBV5-1 to TRBJ2-5; D gene unclear. Germline V lookup: CDR1 SGHRS, CDR2 YFSETQ. The CDR3 loop spans 14 amino acids. Trimming shortened V by 3 bases and J by 3 bases, and 12 bases separated the two germline ends. As DNA, the CDR3 is TGCGCCAGCAGCTCAAATTGGCTAAAAGAGACCCAGTACTTC. Translating it yields CASSSNWLKETQYF.